This entry concerns a single T cell receptor (beta chain). No antigen is known for it. Base qualities are not at hand, and no much larger clone is one base apart. The donors were included in the validation cohort of 100 to 150 subjects, a group kept apart from the roughly 730-subject first cohort. This sample was included in a study of cytomegalovirus exposure and HLA in healthy donors listed by TCRdb under 2017. Concerning the study at large: The 550 to 750 repertoires of the first cohort and the 95 to 150 validation repertoires were produced on the same platform, according to a later analysis. The study was designed to test whether signatures of past pathogen exposure could be identified by cataloging public T cell receptors. Along with the approximately 670-subject first cohort, a separate validation cohort of around 110 different subjects was used. High-throughput TCR immunosequencing, statistical association of individual TCRs with disease status, and machine learning were combined to predict cytomegalovirus infection status. Overall results and qualifications from the work: All 120 or so repertoires were used to score co-occurrence in the validation cohort in a later analysis, because that analysis had no HLA typing for the cohort. In vitro tests confirmed that a few of the cytomegalovirus-associated TCR beta chains recognize cytomegalovirus antigens. Cytomegalovirus status was reported to be diagnosed by the classifier with high specificity and sensitivity in both the original and validation cohorts. It was suggested by the authors that the approach could potentially be generalized to other disease states and immunological phenotypes. Of the cluster scores, 85% to 95% were above 0 in a later analysis, which found that TCRs clustered in the first cohort also tended to co-occur in the 120 validation repertoires. Across donors, most TCR sequences were observed very rarely, whereas some public TCRs were present in many individuals. The study gave a list of 150 to 200 TCR beta chains associated with cytomegalovirus.

Library generation was performed with the immunoSEQ multiplex PCR assay. The authors processed their data as follows. A statistical classification framework was built for diagnosing cytomegalovirus status from the catalog of TCR beta chain sequences. TCRdb mirrors the immuneACCESS table, restricted to in-frame sequences. Some clones are absent from its copies; in checked studies, under half trace to an unresolved V gene, and the reason for the others is unknown. From that table come the V and J calls and clone size; the DNA was used to work out D and trimming. The sample has 150,000 to 200,000 clones on record, around 82% of them singletons. The top ten clonotypes cover 9.5% to 13% of the sample. Spanning cysteine to phenylalanine, the CDR3 consists of 14 amino acids. The kept DNA is CDR3 alone, 42 bases in frame from the first base. From the germline V gene, CDR1 is MNHEY and CDR2 is SVGAGI. V lost 2 bases and J lost 1 base; the stretch between them is 6 bases long.

The source material was PBMCs. The receptor's source is a man aged 30 to 39 in good health and CMV-seropositive. The rearrangement combines TRBV6-5 with TRBJ2-4; the D gene is perhaps TRBD2, from 6 matching bases. The CDR3 corresponds to CASSYGRAKNIQYF. The DNA sequence follows: TGTGCCAGCAGTTACGGGAGGGCCAAAAACATTCAGTACTTC.